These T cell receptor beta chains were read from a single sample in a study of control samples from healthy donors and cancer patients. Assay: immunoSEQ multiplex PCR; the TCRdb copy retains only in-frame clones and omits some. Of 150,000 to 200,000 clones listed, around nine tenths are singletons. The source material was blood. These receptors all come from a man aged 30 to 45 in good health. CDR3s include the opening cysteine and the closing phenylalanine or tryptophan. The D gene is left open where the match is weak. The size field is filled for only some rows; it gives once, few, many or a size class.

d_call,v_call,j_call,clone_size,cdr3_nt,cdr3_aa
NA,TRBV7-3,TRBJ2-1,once,TGTGCCAGCAGCCCGACAAGCTCCTACAATGAGCAGTTCTTC,CASSPTSSYNEQFF
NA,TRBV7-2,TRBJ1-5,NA,TGTGCCAGCAGCATGAAGGGGAAAAGCAATCAGCCCCAGCATTTT,CASSMKGKSNQPQHF
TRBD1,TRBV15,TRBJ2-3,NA,TGTGCCACCAGCGCTAGGGACAGACCTAGCACAGATACGCAGTATTTT,CATSARDRPSTDTQYF
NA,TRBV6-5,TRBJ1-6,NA,TGTGCCAGCAGTTCCCTCGGAAGGGATTCACCCCTCCACTTT,CASSSLGRDSPLHF
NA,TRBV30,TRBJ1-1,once,TGTGCCTGGAGTGTAATAGTTAACACTGAAGCTTTCTTT,CAWSVIVNTEAFF
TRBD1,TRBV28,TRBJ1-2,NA,TGTGCCAGCAGCTACGACAGGGGACTTGGTGGCTACACCTTC,CASSYDRGLGGYTF
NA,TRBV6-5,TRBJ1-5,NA,TGTGCCAGCTGGGGGGGGTTACGACAGCCCCAGCATTTT,CASWGGLRQPQHF
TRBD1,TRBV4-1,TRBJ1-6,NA,TGCGCCAGCAGCCTCGGGACAGGGGATTCACCCCTCCACTTT,CASSLGTGDSPLHF
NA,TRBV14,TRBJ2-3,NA,TGTGCCAGCAGCCCGGGGAAGGGACGAGTCACAGATACGCAGTATTTT,CASSPGKGRVTDTQYF
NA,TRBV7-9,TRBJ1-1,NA,TGTGCCAGCAGCTCCGAGTTCCTGGCGGAAGCTTTCTTT,CASSSEFLAEAFF
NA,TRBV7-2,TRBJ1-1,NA,TGTGCCAGCAGCTTCCGTGTACACAGAAGGACGACTGAAGCTTTCTTT,CASSFRVHRRTTEAFF
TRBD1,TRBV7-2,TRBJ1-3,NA,TGTGCCAGCAGCTTAGACTCTACAGGGGGCTATGGAAACACCATATATTTT,CASSLDSTGGYGNTIYF
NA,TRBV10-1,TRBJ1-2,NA,TGCGCCAGCAGTGACAGCCTCGGGTATGGCTACACCTTC,CASSDSLGYGYTF
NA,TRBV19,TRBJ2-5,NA,TGTGCCAGTAGTATAACCCCTGGCAGCGTGGAGACCCAGTACTTC,CASSITPGSVETQYF
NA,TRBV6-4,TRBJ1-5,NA,TGTGCCAGCAGTGACTCGCGTAGTGGCAATCAGCCCCAGCATTTT,CASSDSRSGNQPQHF
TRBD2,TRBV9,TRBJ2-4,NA,TGTGCCAGCAGCCCCGGGACTAGCGGGGGGGCAGCCAAAAACATTCAGTACTTC,CASSPGTSGGAAKNIQYF
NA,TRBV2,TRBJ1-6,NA,TGTGCCAGCAGAACGGAGGGGGGTTATTCACCCCTCCACTTT,CASRTEGGYSPLHF
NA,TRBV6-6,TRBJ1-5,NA,TGTGCCAGCAGTTACTCTAAGGCAGGAAGGGATCAGCCCCAGCATTTT,CASSYSKAGRDQPQHF
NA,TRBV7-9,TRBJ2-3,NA,TGTGCCAGCAGCTTAGATAGATCCACAGATACGCAGTATTTT,CASSLDRSTDTQYF
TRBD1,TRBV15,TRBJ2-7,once,TGTGCCACCAGCAGAGCAGGAACAGGGGACTACGAGCAGTACTTC,CATSRAGTGDYEQYF
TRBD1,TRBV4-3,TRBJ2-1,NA,TGCGCCAGCAGCGACAGGGGGCATGAGCAGTTCTTC,CASSDRGHEQFF
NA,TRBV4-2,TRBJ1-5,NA,TGTGCCAGCAGCCAAGACAGGGGCAATCAGCCCCAGCATTTT,CASSQDRGNQPQHF
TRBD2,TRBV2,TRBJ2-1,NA,TGTGCCAGCAGTCTAAGCGGGACTAGCGGCTACAATGAGCAGTTCTTC,CASSLSGTSGYNEQFF
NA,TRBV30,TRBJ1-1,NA,TGTGCCTGGAGTGTACAAGGCCTAAACACTGAAGCTTTCTTT,CAWSVQGLNTEAFF
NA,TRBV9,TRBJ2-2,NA,TGTGCCAGCAGCCCCCCGGGACACCGAAACACCGGGGAGCTGTTTTTT,CASSPPGHRNTGELFF
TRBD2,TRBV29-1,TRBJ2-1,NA,TGCAGCGCCCCGGGGGCGGGAGGGCCCGGTGAGCAGTTCTTC,CSAPGAGGPGEQFF
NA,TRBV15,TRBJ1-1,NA,TGTGCCACCAGCAGCCCCACAGGGTTGTATGACACTGAAGCTTTCTTT,CATSSPTGLYDTEAFF
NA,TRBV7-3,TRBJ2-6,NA,TGTGCCAGCAGCCAAGGGGGTGGCTCTGGGGCCAACGTCCTGACTTTC,CASSQGGGSGANVLTF
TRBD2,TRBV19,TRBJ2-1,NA,TGTGCCAGTTCCAGGGATGCGGGAGGGTCCTACAATGAGCAGTTCTTC,CASSRDAGGSYNEQFF
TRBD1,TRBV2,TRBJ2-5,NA,TGTGCCAGCAGTGTAGACAGGGTTGGTGCAGAACAAGAGACCCAGTACTTC,CASSVDRVGAEQETQYF
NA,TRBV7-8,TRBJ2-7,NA,TGTGCCAGCAGCCGAGACCGACAGTCCTACGAGCAGTACTTC,CASSRDRQSYEQYF
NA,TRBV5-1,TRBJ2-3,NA,TGCACCAGCAGCTTGGGGACGTCCCTCGCAGATACGCAGTATTTT,CTSSLGTSLADTQYF
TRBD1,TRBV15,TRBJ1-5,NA,TGTGCCACCGCCCAGGGGGAGGATCAGCCCCAGCATTTT,CATAQGEDQPQHF
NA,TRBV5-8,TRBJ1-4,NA,TGTGCCAGCAGCCGGGACTTGGGAGATGAAAAACTGTTTTTT,CASSRDLGDEKLFF
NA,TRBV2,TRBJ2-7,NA,TGTGCCAGCAGACCGGGACAACTAATGACCTACGAGCAGTACTTC,CASRPGQLMTYEQYF
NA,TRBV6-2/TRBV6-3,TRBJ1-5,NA,TGTGCCAGCAGTTACCCCGGACGTACCGGGACTACCGGCGGTCAGCCCCAGCATTTT,CASSYPGRTGTTGGQPQHF
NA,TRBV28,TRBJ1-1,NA,TGTGCCAGCAGTTTGCGGGGACTAATGAACACTGAAGCTTTCTTT,CASSLRGLMNTEAFF